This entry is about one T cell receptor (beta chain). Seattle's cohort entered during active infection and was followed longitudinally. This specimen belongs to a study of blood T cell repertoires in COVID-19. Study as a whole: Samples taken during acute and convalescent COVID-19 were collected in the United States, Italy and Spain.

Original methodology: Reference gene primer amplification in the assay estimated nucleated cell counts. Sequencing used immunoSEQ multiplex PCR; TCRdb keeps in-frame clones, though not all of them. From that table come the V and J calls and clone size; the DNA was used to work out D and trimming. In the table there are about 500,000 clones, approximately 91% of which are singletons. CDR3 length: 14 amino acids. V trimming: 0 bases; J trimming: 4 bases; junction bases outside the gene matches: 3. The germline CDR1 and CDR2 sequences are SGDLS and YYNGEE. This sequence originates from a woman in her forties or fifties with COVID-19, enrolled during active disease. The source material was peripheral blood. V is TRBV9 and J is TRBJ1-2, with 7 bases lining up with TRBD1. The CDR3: CASSVGTGFYGYTF. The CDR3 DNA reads TGTGCCAGCAGCGTAGGGACAGGCTTCTATGGCTACACCTTC.